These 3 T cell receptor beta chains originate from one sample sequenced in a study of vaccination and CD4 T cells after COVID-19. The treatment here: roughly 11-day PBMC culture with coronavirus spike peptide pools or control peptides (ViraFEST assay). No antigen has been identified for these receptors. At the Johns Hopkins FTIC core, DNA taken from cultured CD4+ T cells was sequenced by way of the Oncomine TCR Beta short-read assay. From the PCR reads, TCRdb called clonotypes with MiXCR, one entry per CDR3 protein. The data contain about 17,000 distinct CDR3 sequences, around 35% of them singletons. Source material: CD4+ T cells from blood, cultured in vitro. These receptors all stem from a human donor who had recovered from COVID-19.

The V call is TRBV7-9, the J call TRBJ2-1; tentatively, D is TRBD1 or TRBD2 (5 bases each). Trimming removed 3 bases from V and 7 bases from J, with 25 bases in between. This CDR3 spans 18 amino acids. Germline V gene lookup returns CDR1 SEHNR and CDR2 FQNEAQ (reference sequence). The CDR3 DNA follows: TGTGCCAGCAGCTTTAGTTACGGGGCACTAGAAATCGGTAATGAGCAGTTCTTC. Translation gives CASSFSYGALEIGNEQFF.

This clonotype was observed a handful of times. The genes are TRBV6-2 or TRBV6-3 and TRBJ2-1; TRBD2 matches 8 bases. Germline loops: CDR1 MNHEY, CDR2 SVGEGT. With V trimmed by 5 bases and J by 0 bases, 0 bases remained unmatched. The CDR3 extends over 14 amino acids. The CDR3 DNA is TGTGCCAGCAGTAGCGGGAGCTCCTACAATGAGCAGTTCTTC. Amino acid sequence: CASSSGSSYNEQFF.

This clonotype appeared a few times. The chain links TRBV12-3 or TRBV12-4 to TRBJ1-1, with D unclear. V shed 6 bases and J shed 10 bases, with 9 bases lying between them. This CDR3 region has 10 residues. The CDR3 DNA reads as TGTGCCAGCAGCCTAAAGGGAGCTTTCTTT. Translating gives CASSLKGAFF.